The clone carrying this T cell receptor beta chain came up a few times. Its antigen is still unknown. The sample is drawn from a study of neoadjuvant nivolumab and ipilimumab in lung cancer. Notes on the study in general: Resected tumors had greater TCR richness and clonality than uninvolved lung. Only two of four nivolumab-treated tumors gained richness and clonality by surgery. Pathologic regression was not significantly tied to TCR clonality.

Here immunoSEQ multiplex PCR was the method, and the copy in TCRdb shows in-frame clones only, minus some. Among about 25,000 clones listed, 82% were seen once. Per the germline V gene, CDR1 is SGHRS and CDR2 is YFSETQ. CDR3 length: 13 amino acids. Deletions cut 7 bases from V and 3 bases from J, with 10 bases between. The V gene is TRBV5-1, the J gene TRBJ1-4; possibly TRBD1 for D (6 bases). Source: tumor tissue, taken after neoadjuvant nivolumab, alone or with ipilimumab, at or shortly before surgery. This sequence was found in an adult with non-small cell lung cancer. The DNA for the CDR3 is TGCGCCAGCTCCAGGGGTTCTAATGAAAAACTGTTTTTT. Protein product: CASSRGSNEKLFF.